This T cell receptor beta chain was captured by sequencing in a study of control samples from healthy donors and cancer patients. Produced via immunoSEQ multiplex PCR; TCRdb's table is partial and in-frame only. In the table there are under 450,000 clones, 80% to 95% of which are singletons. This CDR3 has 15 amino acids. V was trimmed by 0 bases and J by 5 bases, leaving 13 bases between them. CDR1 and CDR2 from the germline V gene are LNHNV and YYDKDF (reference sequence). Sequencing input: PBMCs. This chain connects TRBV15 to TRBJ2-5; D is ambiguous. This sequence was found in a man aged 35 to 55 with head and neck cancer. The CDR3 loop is CATSRDTGPDETQYF. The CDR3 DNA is TGTGCCACCAGCAGAGATACCGGACCTGACGAGACCCAGTACTTC.